Below, 32 T cell receptor beta chains from the same sample are listed, as sequenced in a study of regulatory T cells in long-lasting Graves disease. Time point given: newly diagnosed GD, antithyroid drugs for less than 3 months. Following extraction of RNA from PBMCs, that RNA was used to make the TCR library. Arm-PCR of CDR3 regions and iRepertoire HTBI primers were used to build TCR beta libraries. TCRdb reprocessed the multiplex PCR reads via MiXCR and lists one record per CDR3 protein. This table has about 220,000 distinct CDR3 sequences, about 19% appearing once. These data are also associated with another study on T cells in Graves' hyperthyroidism and ophthalmopathy.

The input for sequencing was peripheral blood mononuclear cells (PBMCs), taken at new diagnosis, from a patient treated with antithyroid drugs. Receptors originate from a woman aged 25 to 39 with Graves disease.

Of note for this clonotype: No conserved phenylalanine or tryptophan ends this CDR3, so it is likely a read error. This chain joins TRBV29-1 and TRBJ2-1; D ambiguous. V lost 7 bases and J lost 0, with 13 bases in between. The germline V gene encodes CDR1 SQVTM and CDR2 ANQGSEA. The length of the CDR3 is 14 residues. CDR3 in amino acids: CSGFGRRSYNEQFS. CDR3 nucleotide sequence: TGCAGCGGATTCGGGCGGCGCTCCTACAATGAGCAGTTCTCC.

This clonotype appeared a few times. The V call is TRBV9, the J call TRBJ1-1, with 8 bases lining up with TRBD1. The CDR3 runs 17 residues. Germline loops: CDR1 SGDLS, CDR2 YYNGEE. The J segment lost 1 base and the V segment lost 4 bases, leaving 12 bases of the junction unmatched. The CDR3 loop reads CASSRQGIVRENTEAFF. The CDR3 nucleotides read TGTGCCAGCAGCCGACAGGGGATCGTTCGGGAGAACACTGAAGCTTTCTTT.

This clonotype showed up many times. The chain combines TRBV29-1 with TRBJ2-7, with D tentatively TRBD1 or TRBD2 (5 bases each). Deletions cut 5 bases from V and 2 bases from J, with 16 bases between. This CDR3 spans 14 amino acids. CDR1 and CDR2 (germline): SQVTM, ANQGSEA. The CDR3 loop reads CSVRDLETAYEQYF. The DNA for the CDR3 is TGCAGCGTTAGGGACCTCGAGACGGCCTACGAGCAGTACTTC.

This clonotype was recorded many times. The chain links TRBV27 to TRBJ2-1; 8 bases align to TRBD2. CDR1 is MNHEY and CDR2 is SMNVEV in the germline V gene (reference sequence). This CDR3 contains 12 residues. J was trimmed by 3 bases and V by 8 bases; bases with no gene match: 0. CDR3 protein: CASRGGYNEQFF. In DNA form, the CDR3 reads TGTGCCAGCCGGGGGGGCTACAATGAGCAGTTCTTC.

Ten or more counts support this clonotype. J is TRBJ1-4 and V is TRBV19; 12 positions match TRBD1. The CDR3 has 15 residues. From germline, CDR1 is LNHDA and CDR2 SQIVND (reference sequence). V gave up 4 bases and J gave up 7 bases; unmatched junction bases: 4. CDR3 in amino acids: CASSTRDRGREKLFF. In DNA, the CDR3 is TGTGCCAGTAGTACACGGGACAGGGGGCGTGAAAAACTGTTTTTT. Using reference TRBV19 and TRBJ1-4 for the parts outside the CDR3, the full variable domain is DGGITQSPKYLFRKEGQNVTLSCEQNLNHDAMYWYRQDPGQGLRLIYYSQIVNDFQKGDIAEGYSVSREKKESFPLTVTSAQKNPTAFYLCASSTRDRGREKLFFGSGTQLSVL.

This chain links TRBV7-8 with TRBJ2-3; a possible D gene is TRBD1 (6 bases). The CDR3 is 14 amino acids. The V gene's germline CDR1 is SGHVS and CDR2 FQNEAQ. V was clipped by 6 bases and J by 3 bases, with 13 bases between them. The chain's CDR3 is CASRNRDHTDTQYF. CDR3 in DNA: TGTGCCAGCAGAAACAGGGATCATACAGATACGCAGTATTTT. The full variable domain, with the rest looked up from reference TRBV7-8 and TRBJ2-3, is GAGVSQSPRYKVAKRGQDVALRCDPISGHVSLFWYQQALGQGPEFLTYFQNEAQLDKSGLPSDRFFAERPEGSVSTLKIQRTQQEDSAVYLCASRNRDHTDTQYFGPGTRLTVL.

This clonotype was seen at least ten times. The V call is TRBV15, the J call TRBJ2-1, with 7 nucleotides matching TRBD1. Unmatched junction bases numbered 10, after V lost 8 bases and J lost 3 bases. Germline assignment: CDR1 LNHNV and CDR2 YYDKDF (reference sequence). The CDR3 length is 15 residues. CDR3 in amino acids: CATGCKGAGYNEQFF. The CDR3 nucleotides are TGTGCCACCGGATGCAAGGGGGCTGGCTACAATGAGCAGTTCTTC.

This clonotype appeared many times. The chain joins TRBV6-1 to TRBJ2-5, with 12 bases lining up with TRBD2. Trimming removed 5 bases from V and 0 bases from J; junction bases left unmatched: 1. From germline, CDR1 is MNHNS and CDR2 SASEGT. The CDR3 consists of 15 residues. CDR3 bases: TGTGCCAGCAGTCTAGCGGGGGGGTACCAAGAGACCCAGTACTTC. Its translation: CASSLAGGYQETQYF.

This clonotype has ten or more counts. This sequence joins TRBV20-1 and TRBJ1-5; D gene ambiguous. Germline CDR1 DFQATT, CDR2 SNEGSKA (reference sequence). The V end lost 0 bases, the J end lost 0 bases, and 9 bases lay between the germline ends. The CDR3 is made up of 15 amino acids. CDR3 DNA sequence: TGCAGTGCTAGAGATTGGAGGGATAGCAATCAGCCCCAGCATTTT. Translating gives CSARDWRDSNQPQHF.

This clonotype was recorded at least ten times. The V call is TRBV2, the J call TRBJ2-3; D not certain. Trimming pared 8 bases from V and 1 base from J, leaving 16 bases between. Germline CDR1 is SNHLY and CDR2 is FYNNEI. The length of the CDR3 is 15 residues. DNA of the CDR3: TGTGCCAGCCAACGTAGCAATTTTGGCACAGATACGCAGTATTTT. Its protein is CASQRSNFGTDTQYF.

The gene calls are TRBV2 and TRBJ2-2, with D tentatively TRBD1 or TRBD2 (5 bases each). V was shortened by 6 bases and J by 6 bases, with 11 bases between the two germline ends. Germline V lookup: CDR1 SNHLY, CDR2 FYNNEI. This CDR3 has 13 residues. The CDR3 sequence is CASSLMGAGELFF. The CDR3 bases are TGTGCCAGCAGCCTGATGGGGGCCGGGGAGCTGTTTTTT. Full variable domain (outside the CDR3, taken from reference TRBV2 and TRBJ2-2): EPEVTQTPSHQVTQMGQEVILRCVPISNHLYFYWYRQILGQKVEFLVSFYNNEISEKSEIFDDQFSVERPDGSNFTLKIRSTKLEDSAMYFCASSLMGAGELFFGEGSRLTVL.

This clonotype has only a few counts. The CDR3: CASSLLGGTQYF. CDR3 DNA sequence: TGTGCCAGCAGCCTTTTGGGAGGGACCCAGTACTTC. The V gene is TRBV3-1, the J gene TRBJ2-5, with a weak D call TRBD2 (6 bases). Germline lookup yields CDR1 LGHDT and CDR2 YNNKEL (reference sequence). The CDR3 covers 12 residues. Trimming pared 4 bases from V and 7 bases from J, leaving 10 bases between.

This clonotype was seen many times. This chain connects TRBV12-3 or TRBV12-4 to TRBJ1-2, with D maybe TRBD1 (5 bases). With 7 bases removed from V and 12 bases from J, the gap between germline ends came to 21 bases. This CDR3 comprises 13 residues. CDR3 amino acids: CASTPSAGVYHTF. The DNA for the CDR3 is TGTGCCAGCACTCCTAGCGCGGGGGTCTATCACACCTTC.

This clonotype was observed a few times. The V and J genes are TRBV5-1 and TRBJ2-5, with D possibly TRBD2 on 6 matching bases. Trimming left V 5 bases short and J 2 bases short, with 7 bases between. CDR1 is SGHRS, CDR2 YFSETQ, per germline. The CDR3 totals 12 residues. The CDR3 protein is CASSRGQETQYF. The CDR3 region has the DNA TGCGCCAGCAGTCGGGGGCAAGAGACCCAGTACTTC.

This clonotype was counted at least ten times. The chain uses TRBV27 and TRBJ2-2; TRBD1 matches 8 bases. CDR3 length: 13 residues. Germline CDR1 is MNHEY and CDR2 is SMNVEV (reference sequence). Trimming cost V 6 bases and J 3 bases; bases outside gene matches: 0. DNA of the CDR3: TGTGCCAGCAGGACAGGGGACACCGGGGAGCTGTTTTTT. It is translated as CASRTGDTGELFF.

This clonotype was seen at least ten times. The rearrangement uses TRBV6-5 and TRBJ2-2; no definite D call. Germline assignment: CDR1 MNHEY and CDR2 SVGAGI. The CDR3 totals 14 residues. Trimming shortened V by 1 base and J by 4 bases, and 7 bases separated the two germline ends. The CDR3: CASSYLTSTGELFF. As DNA, the CDR3 is TGTGCCAGCAGTTACTTGACTTCCACCGGGGAGCTGTTTTTT.

This clonotype came up many times. The V call is TRBV7-8, the J call TRBJ2-1, with 7 bases fitting TRBD2. This CDR3 spans 17 amino acids. CDR1 SGHVS and CDR2 FQNEAQ come from the germline V gene. The ends lost 2 bases at V and 8 bases at J; junction bases unmatched: 15. Here the CDR3 DNA reads TGTGCCAGCAGCTTATTTGGGGGGGGGGGAACGAGTGATGAGCAGTTCTTC. Translation gives CASSLFGGGGTSDEQFF.

This clonotype was seen ten or more times. The chain recombines TRBV3-1 with TRBJ1-2; D remains unclear. CDR1 is LGHDT and CDR2 is YNNKEL in the germline V gene (reference sequence). Trimming pared 2 bases from V and 0 bases from J, leaving 16 bases between. This CDR3 contains 17 residues. The CDR3: CASSQSAFPDTNYGYTF. The CDR3 bases are TGTGCCAGCAGCCAATCCGCTTTCCCAGACACTAACTATGGCTACACCTTC. The variable domain in full, completed from reference TRBV3-1 and TRBJ1-2, reads DTAVSQTPKYLVTQMGNDKSIKCEQNLGHDTMYWYKQDSKKFLKIMFSYNNKELIINETVPNRFSPKSPDKAHLNLHINSLELGDSAVYFCASSQSAFPDTNYGYTFGSGTRLTVV.

This clonotype was counted ten times or more. The V and J genes are TRBV2 and TRBJ1-6, with TRBD1 matching over 7 bases. Germline values: CDR1 SNHLY, CDR2 FYNNEI. Trimming took 6 bases from V and 7 from J; bases not matched to a gene: 6. The CDR3 extends over 14 amino acids. CDR3 DNA: TGTGCCAGCAGCCGGACAGGTAGAAATTCACCCCTCCACTTT. It is translated as CASSRTGRNSPLHF.

This chain uses TRBV4-1 with TRBJ1-3, with TRBD1 identical over 9 bases. CDR3 length equals 18 residues. The germline V gene encodes CDR1 MGHRA and CDR2 YSYEKL. V was clipped by 4 bases and J by 2 bases; unmatched bases: 12. The CDR3 loop is CASSLQMGQGGPGNTIYF. CDR3 DNA: TGCGCCAGCAGCCTCCAAATGGGACAGGGTGGCCCTGGAAACACCATATATTTT.

The gene calls are TRBV5-1 and TRBJ1-1; no definite D call. The CDR3 consists of 14 residues. V lost 4 bases, J lost 6 bases, and 16 bases lay in between. Per the germline V gene, CDR1 is SGHRS and CDR2 is YFSETQ. The CDR3 region has the DNA TGCGCCAGCAGCGTGGAGTTTGGGGAGCCTGAAGCTTTCTTT. Its protein product is CASSVEFGEPEAFF.

This clonotype was detected many times. V gene TRBV18 combines with J gene TRBJ2-5, with no clear D. Trimming removed 8 bases from V and 3 bases from J, with 7 bases in between. Germline loops: CDR1 KGHSH, CDR2 LQKENI. This CDR3 region has 11 residues. The CDR3 region has the DNA TGTGCCAGCAGTCGGGAAGAGACCCAGTACTTC. Translating it yields CASSREETQYF.

V is TRBV6-4 and J is TRBJ2-3, with 12 bases aligning to TRBD2. Germline trimming cut 3 bases from V and 3 bases from J; bases unmatched to any gene: 1. This CDR3 contains 15 residues. CDR1 and CDR2 from the germline V gene are MRHNA and SNTAGT. This CDR3 is CASSEGTSGTDTQYF. CDR3 in DNA: TGTGCCAGCAGTGAAGGGACTAGCGGGACAGATACGCAGTATTTT.

The chain links TRBV5-4 to TRBJ2-6; D might be TRBD2 (5 bases). The CDR3 loop spans 19 amino acids. The V gene lost 4 bases and the J gene lost 0 bases, with 20 bases spanning the gap. Germline V CDR1 and CDR2: SGHNT, YYREEE (reference sequence). The CDR3 sequence: CASSRGDRDGFSGANVLTF. CDR3 sequence (DNA): TGTGCCAGCAGCCGGGGAGATCGTGACGGCTTCTCTGGGGCCAACGTCCTGACTTTC.

The chain has TRBV10-3 and TRBJ2-3; D is perhaps TRBD1 or TRBD2 (7 bases each). Trimming shortened V by 4 bases and J by 14 bases, and 22 bases separated the two germline ends. Germline V lookup: CDR1 ENHRY, CDR2 SYGVKD. The CDR3 totals 14 residues. Here the CDR3 reads CAISGSDRDYPPYF. Written as DNA, the CDR3 is TGTGCCATCAGTGGGTCTGACAGGGACTACCCCCCGTATTTT.

This clonotype has a count of ten or more. The chain combines TRBV30 with TRBJ2-7; TRBD1 might be the D (6 bases). Germline values: CDR1 GTSNPN, CDR2 SVGIG (reference sequence). The CDR3 is 13 residues long. The V and J ends lost 5 bases and 5 bases respectively, with 16 bases between them. The CDR3 coding sequence is TGTGCCTGGTCGGGTCAGGGGATCAACGAGCAGTACTTC. Protein: CAWSGQGINEQYF.

This clonotype has ten or more counts. V and J are TRBV11-2 and TRBJ1-2; 10 positions agree with TRBD1. Germline CDR1 is SGHAT and CDR2 is FQNNGV. J gave up 6 bases and V 4 bases, and 8 bases lay outside the gene matches. The CDR3 totals 15 residues. As DNA, the CDR3 is TGTGCCAGCAGCTCAATTAGGGACAGGGGCAATGGCTACACCTTC. It is translated as CASSSIRDRGNGYTF.

This clonotype has a single count. J is TRBJ2-3 and V is TRBV7-8; 7 nucleotides line up with TRBD1. Per germline, CDR1 SGHVS and CDR2 FQNEAQ. J was trimmed by 2 bases and V by 3 bases; bases with no gene match: 11. CDR3 length: 17 amino acids. CDR3 nucleotides: TGTGCCAGCAGCTTCAACAGGGGCCAGAGCCCCACAGATACGCAGTATTTT. Protein: CASSFNRGQSPTDTQYF. The whole variable domain, filled in from reference TRBV7-8 and TRBJ2-3, reads GAGVSQSPRYKVAKRGQDVALRCDPISGHVSLFWYQQALGQGPEFLTYFQNEAQLDKSGLPSDRFFAERPEGSVSTLKIQRTQQEDSAVYLCASSFNRGQSPTDTQYFGPGTRLTVL.

This clonotype has just one count. The rearrangement links TRBV6-2 or TRBV6-3 to TRBJ1-2; the D gene is possibly TRBD1 (5 bases). With 5 bases removed from V and 8 bases from J, the gap between germline ends came to 18 bases. Germline V gives CDR1 MNHEY, CDR2 SVGEGT. The CDR3 loop spans 14 amino acids. CDR3 sequence (DNA): TGTGCCAGCAGTGAAAGCGGGGACTTTCTAGGCTACACCTTC. Encoded protein: CASSESGDFLGYTF.

This clonotype was detected many times. The junction departs from the called germline gene at one end, perhaps through a read error. The chain is built from TRBV12-3 or TRBV12-4 and TRBJ2-7; 8 bases agree with TRBD1. The CDR3 is 15 residues long. CDR3 DNA: TGTGCCAGCAGTTTAGGTGGTCAGGGGGCCTACGAGCAGCACTTC. As protein: CASSLGGQGAYEQHF.

J is TRBJ2-5 and V is TRBV9, with TRBD1 identical over 8 bases. With V trimmed by 3 bases and J by 5 bases, 6 bases remained unmatched. The germline gives CDR1 SGDLS, CDR2 YYNGEE. This CDR3 spans 14 amino acids. CDR3 residues: CASSASGGSETQYF. CDR3 bases: TGTGCCAGCAGCGCCTCAGGGGGCTCGGAGACCCAGTACTTC.

This clonotype has ten or more counts. Given a much more abundant clone one base away, this may be a read error. This chain connects TRBV28 to TRBJ1-5, with D hard to call. CDR3 length equals 13 residues. From germline, CDR1 is MDHEN and CDR2 SYDVKM. This CDR3 is CAGSLVSNQPQHF. The CDR3 DNA reads as TGTGCCGGCAGTCTAGTTAGCAATCAGCCCCAGCATTTT.